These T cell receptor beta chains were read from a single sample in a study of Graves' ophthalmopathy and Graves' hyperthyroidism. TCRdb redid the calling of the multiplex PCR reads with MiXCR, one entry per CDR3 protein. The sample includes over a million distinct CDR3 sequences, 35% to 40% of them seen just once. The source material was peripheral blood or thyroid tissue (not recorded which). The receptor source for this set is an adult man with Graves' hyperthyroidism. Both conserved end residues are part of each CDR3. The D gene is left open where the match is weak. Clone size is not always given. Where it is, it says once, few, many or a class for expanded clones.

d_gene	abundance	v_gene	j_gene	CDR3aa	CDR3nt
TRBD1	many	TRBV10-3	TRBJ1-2	CAISEDRVDGYTF	TGTGCCATCAGTGAGGACAGGGTTGATGGCTACACCTTC
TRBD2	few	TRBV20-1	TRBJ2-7	CSARQSSGSYEQYF	TGCAGTGCTAGACAGTCTAGCGGGTCCTACGAGCAGTACTTC
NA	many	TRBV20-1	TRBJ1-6	CSARVGVNNSPLHF	TGCAGTGCTAGAGTTGGGGTTAATAATTCACCCCTCCACTTT
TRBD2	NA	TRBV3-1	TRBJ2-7	CASTHGLSGGSEQYF	TGTGCCAGCACCCACGGATTAAGCGGGGGGTCCGAGCAGTACTTC
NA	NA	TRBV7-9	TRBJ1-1	CASSLGLGALNTEAFF	TGTGCCAGCAGCTTAGGACTCGGGGCTCTAAACACTGAAGCTTTCTTT
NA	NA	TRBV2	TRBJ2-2	CASSRPTGTGELFF	TGTGCCAGCAGCCGACCCACAGGGACCGGGGAGCTGTTTTTT
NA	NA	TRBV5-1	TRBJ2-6	CASSSIGSSGANVLTF	TGCGCCAGCAGCTCAATAGGGAGCTCTGGGGCCAACGTCCTGACTTTC
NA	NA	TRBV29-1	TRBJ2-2	CSVEWTGELFF	TGCAGCGTTGAATGGACAGGGGAGCTGTTTTTT
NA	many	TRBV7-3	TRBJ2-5	CASSLTGGTQETQYF	TGTGCCAGCAGCTTAACAGGGGGTACCCAAGAGACCCAGTACTTC
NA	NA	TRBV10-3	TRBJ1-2	CAIRGDRTTNYGYTF	TGTGCCATCAGGGGTGACAGGACCACTAACTATGGCTACACCTTC